A selection of T cell receptor beta chains follows, all from one sample in a study of regulatory T cells in long-lasting Graves disease. TCRdb reprocessed the multiplex PCR reads with MiXCR, giving one entry per CDR3 protein. The table records fewer than 350,000 distinct CDR3 sequences, 18% of them present only once. The sequenced sample was peripheral blood mononuclear cells (PBMCs), obtained at new diagnosis, from a patient treated with antithyroid drugs. All receptors derive from a female donor with Graves disease. Both conserved end residues are part of each CDR3. A D gene is named only where the DNA matches it firmly. Clone size is shown for a subset of rows, as once, few, many or a class of expanded clone.

abundance | d_gene | j_gene | v_gene | CDR3aa | CDR3nt
few | . | TRBJ1-2 | TRBV6-1 | CASSAGLSNYGYTF | TGTGCCAGCAGTGCAGGGCTCTCTAACTATGGCTACACCTTC
many | TRBD2 | TRBJ2-3 | TRBV30 | CAWSTGTSGRGDTQYF | TGTGCCTGGAGTACCGGGACTAGCGGGAGGGGAGATACGCAGTATTTT
many | . | TRBJ2-3 | TRBV27 | CASSYRTVTDTQYF | TGTGCCAGCAGTTACCGGACCGTCACAGATACGCAGTATTTT
many | . | TRBJ2-3 | TRBV20-1 | CSARGPGVSTDTQYF | TGCAGTGCTAGGGGGCCAGGGGTTAGCACAGATACGCAGTATTTT
many | TRBD1 | TRBJ2-7 | TRBV11-2 | CASSVRTGYSYEQYF | TGTGCCAGCAGCGTAAGGACAGGGTACTCCTACGAGCAGTACTTC
few | . | TRBJ2-3 | TRBV6-1 | CASSHPGDTDTQYF | TGTGCCAGCAGCCACCCTGGAGACACAGATACGCAGTATTTT
. | TRBD1 | TRBJ2-1 | TRBV7-6 | CASSLGATGTVFF | TGTGCCAGCAGCTTAGGGGCAACCGGGACAGTGTTCTTC
many | . | TRBJ2-7 | TRBV6-1 | CASSEVSSSYEQYF | TGTGCCAGCAGTGAAGTGTCAAGCTCCTACGAGCAGTACTTC
many | . | TRBJ2-2 | TRBV27 | CASSLLRNTGELFF | TGTGCCAGCAGTTTACTCAGAAACACCGGGGAGCTGTTTTTT
many | . | TRBJ2-5 | TRBV11-3 | CASSWVRQETQYF | TGTGCCAGCAGCTGGGTGCGACAAGAGACCCAGTACTTC
. | . | TRBJ2-1 | TRBV20-1 | CSARDPLSGRQFF | TGCAGTGCTAGAGACCCCTTGAGCGGCCGTCAGTTCTTC
many | TRBD2 | TRBJ2-5 | TRBV11-2 | CASSFGGGETQYF | TGTGCCAGCAGCTTTGGCGGGGGAGAGACCCAGTACTTC
many | . | TRBJ1-5 | TRBV27 | CASSFPHKRRGNQPQHF | TGTGCCAGCAGTTTTCCCCACAAAAGGAGGGGGAATCAGCCCCAGCATTTT
. | . | TRBJ2-3 | TRBV7-2 | CASRPSGNTQYF | TGTGCCAGCAGACCGTCGGGGAATACGCAGTATTTT
many | TRBD2 | TRBJ2-1 | TRBV12-3/TRBV12-4 | CASSSGLAGGPYNEQFF | TGTGCCAGCAGTAGCGGACTAGCGGGAGGACCCTACAATGAGCAGTTCTTC
many | . | TRBJ2-2 | TRBV28 | CASSLGGRELFF | TGTGCCAGCAGTTTAGGCGGGAGGGAGCTGTTTTTT
. | . | TRBJ2-6 | TRBV5-1 | CASGDSGSGANVLTF | TGCGCCAGCGGGGATTCTGGGAGTGGAGCCAACGTCCTGACTTTC
many | TRBD2 | TRBJ2-1 | TRBV11-3 | CASSSTSGLAGYNEQFF | TGTGCCAGCAGCTCTACGTCGGGACTAGCGGGCTACAATGAGCAGTTCTTC
many | . | TRBJ2-3 | TRBV7-9 | CASSPPVGTDTQYF | TGTGCCAGCAGCCCCCCGGTGGGGACAGATACGCAGTATTTT
many | . | TRBJ2-5 | TRBV6-1 | CASSGTTSMETQYF | TGTGCCAGCAGTGGAACTACTAGTATGGAGACCCAGTACTTC
many | TRBD2 | TRBJ2-2 | TRBV6-1 | CASSEAPSGRPNTGELFF | TGTGCCAGCAGTGAAGCTCCTAGCGGGAGGCCGAACACCGGGGAGCTGTTTTTT
many | . | TRBJ1-4 | TRBV20-1 | CSARLGEKLFF | TGCAGTGCACGGCTGGGTGAAAAACTGTTTTTT
many | TRBD1 | TRBJ2-2 | TRBV28 | CASSFGDRITGELFF | TGTGCCAGCAGTTTTGGGGACAGGATCACCGGGGAGCTGTTTTTT
many | . | TRBJ2-2 | TRBV19 | CASSGRAHTGELFF | TGTGCCAGTAGTGGAAGGGCCCACACCGGGGAGCTGTTTTTT
few | . | TRBJ1-4 | TRBV27 | CASSPRSSTNEKLFF | TGTGCCAGCAGTCCCCGGTCCTCAACTAATGAAAAACTGTTTTTT
many | . | TRBJ1-3 | TRBV20-1 | CSALPAIGNTIYF | TGCAGTGCCCTACCGGCCATTGGAAACACCATATATTTT
many | . | TRBJ1-1 | TRBV6-1 | CASSWVGGKGTEAFF | TGTGCCAGCAGCTGGGTTGGGGGGAAGGGGACTGAAGCTTTCTTT
. | . | TRBJ1-2 | TRBV19 | CASSVGASGYTF | TGTGCCAGTAGTGTGGGGGCGTCGGGCTACACCTTC
many | TRBD1 | TRBJ1-2 | TRBV2 | CASSEFDRGQAYGYTF | TGTGCCAGCAGTGAATTTGACAGGGGGCAAGCCTATGGCTACACCTTC